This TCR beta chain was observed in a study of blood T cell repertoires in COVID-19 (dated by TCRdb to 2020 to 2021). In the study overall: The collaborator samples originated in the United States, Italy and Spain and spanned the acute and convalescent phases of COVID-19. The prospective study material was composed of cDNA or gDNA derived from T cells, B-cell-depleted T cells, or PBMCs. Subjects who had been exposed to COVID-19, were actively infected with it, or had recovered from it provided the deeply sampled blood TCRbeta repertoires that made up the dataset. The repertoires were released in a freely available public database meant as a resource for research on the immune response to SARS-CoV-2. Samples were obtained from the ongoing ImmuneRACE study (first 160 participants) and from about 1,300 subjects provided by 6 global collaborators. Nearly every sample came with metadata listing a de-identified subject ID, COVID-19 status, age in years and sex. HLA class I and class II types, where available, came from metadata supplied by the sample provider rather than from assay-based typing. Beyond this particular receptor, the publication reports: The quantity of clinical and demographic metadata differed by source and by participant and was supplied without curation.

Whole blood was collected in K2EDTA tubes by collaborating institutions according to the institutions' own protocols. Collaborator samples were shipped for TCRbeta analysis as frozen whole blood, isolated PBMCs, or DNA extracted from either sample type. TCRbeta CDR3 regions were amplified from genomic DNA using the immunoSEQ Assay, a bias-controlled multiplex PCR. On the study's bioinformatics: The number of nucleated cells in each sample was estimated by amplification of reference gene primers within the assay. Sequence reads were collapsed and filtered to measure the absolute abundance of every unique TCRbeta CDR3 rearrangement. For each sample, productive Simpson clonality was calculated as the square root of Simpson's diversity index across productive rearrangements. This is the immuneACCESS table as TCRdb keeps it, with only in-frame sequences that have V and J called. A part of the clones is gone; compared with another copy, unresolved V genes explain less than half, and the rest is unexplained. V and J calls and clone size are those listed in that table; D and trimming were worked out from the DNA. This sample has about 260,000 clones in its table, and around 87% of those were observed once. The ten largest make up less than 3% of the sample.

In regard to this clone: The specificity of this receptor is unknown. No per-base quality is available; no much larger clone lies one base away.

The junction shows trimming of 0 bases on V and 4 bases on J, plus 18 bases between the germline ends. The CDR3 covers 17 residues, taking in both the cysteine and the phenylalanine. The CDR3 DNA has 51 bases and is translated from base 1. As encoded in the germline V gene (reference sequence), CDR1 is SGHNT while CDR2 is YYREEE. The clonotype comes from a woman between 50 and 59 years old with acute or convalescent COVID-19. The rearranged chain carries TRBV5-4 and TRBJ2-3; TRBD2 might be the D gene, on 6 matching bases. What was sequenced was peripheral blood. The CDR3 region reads CASSLAGATGGADTQYF. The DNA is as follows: TGTGCCAGCAGCTTGGCCGGAGCCACCGGAGGGGCAGATACGCAGTATTTT.